This TCR beta chain was documented in a study of blood T cell repertoires in COVID-19. Overall study: From T cells, B-cell-depleted T cells, or PBMCs came the material, which was cDNA or gDNA.

In the study's own analysis: Counts of nucleated cells, estimated from reference gene primer amplification, were obtained. Clones were sequenced by immunoSEQ multiplex PCR, and TCRdb holds only the in-frame ones, with some missing. The V and J calls and the clone size are those of that table, but D and trimming were determined from the DNA. The sample holds roughly 290,000 clones, around 90% seen once. CDR3 length equals 18 residues. Trimming removed 1 base from V and 2 bases from J; junction bases left unmatched: 12. CDR1 MNHEY and CDR2 SVGEGT come from the germline V gene. Recruits, aged roughly 18 to 95 years, lived in about two dozen US areas. Which cohort a participant joined came from the clinical history participants gave.

The gene calls are TRBV6-2 or TRBV6-3 and TRBJ2-7, with 9 bases aligning to TRBD2. Sequencing was carried out using PBMCs or T cells enriched from blood (not recorded which). The receptor was derived from a woman aged 18-29 years with acute COVID-19. The CDR3 coding sequence is TGTGCCAGCAGTTACTTTGGTTGGACTAGCGAGAAACCCTACGAGCAGTACTTC. Protein product: CASSYFGWTSEKPYEQYF.